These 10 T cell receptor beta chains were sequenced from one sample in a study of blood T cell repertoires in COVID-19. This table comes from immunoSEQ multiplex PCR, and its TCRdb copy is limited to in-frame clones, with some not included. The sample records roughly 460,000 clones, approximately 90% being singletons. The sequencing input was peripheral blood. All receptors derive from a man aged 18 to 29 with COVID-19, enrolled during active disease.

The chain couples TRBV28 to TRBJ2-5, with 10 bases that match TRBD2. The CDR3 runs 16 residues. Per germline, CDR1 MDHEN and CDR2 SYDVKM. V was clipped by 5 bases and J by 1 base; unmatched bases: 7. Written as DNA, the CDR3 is TGTGCCAGCAGTCCTGGACTAGCGGAGACCCAAGAGACCCAGTACTTC. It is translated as CASSPGLAETQETQYF. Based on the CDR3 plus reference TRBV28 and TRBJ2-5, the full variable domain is DVKVTQSSRYLVKRTGEKVFLECVQDMDHENMFWYRQDPGLGLRLIYFSYDVKMKEKGDIPEGYSVSREKKERFSLILESASTNQTSMYLCASSPGLAETQETQYFGPGTRLLVL.

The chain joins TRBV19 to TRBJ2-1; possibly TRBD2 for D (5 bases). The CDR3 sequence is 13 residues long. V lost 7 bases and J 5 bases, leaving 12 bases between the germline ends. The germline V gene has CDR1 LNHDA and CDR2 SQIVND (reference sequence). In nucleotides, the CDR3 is TGTGCCAGTAAAGGGCGAGGGAACAATGAGCAGTTCTTC. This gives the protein CASKGRGNNEQFF. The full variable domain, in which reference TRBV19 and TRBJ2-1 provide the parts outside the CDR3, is DGGITQSPKYLFRKEGQNVTLSCEQNLNHDAMYWYRQDPGQGLRLIYYSQIVNDFQKGDIAEGYSVSREKKESFPLTVTSAQKNPTAFYLCASKGRGNNEQFFGPGTRLTVL.

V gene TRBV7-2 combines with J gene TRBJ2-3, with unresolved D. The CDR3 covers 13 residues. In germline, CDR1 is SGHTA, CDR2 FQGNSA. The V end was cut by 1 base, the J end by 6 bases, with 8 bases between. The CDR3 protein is CASSLGLEDTQYF. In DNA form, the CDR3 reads TGTGCCAGCAGCTTAGGGCTAGAGGATACGCAGTATTTT.

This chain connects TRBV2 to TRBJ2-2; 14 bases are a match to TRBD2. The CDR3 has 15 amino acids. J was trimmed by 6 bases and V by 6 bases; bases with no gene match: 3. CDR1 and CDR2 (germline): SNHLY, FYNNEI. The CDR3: CASRGTSGSPGELFF. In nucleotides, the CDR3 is TGTGCCAGCAGGGGGACTAGCGGGAGTCCCGGGGAGCTGTTTTTT.

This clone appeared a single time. CDR3 amino acids: CASSNWLAGASSSYNEQFF. The CDR3 nucleotides are TGTGCCAGTAGTAATTGGCTAGCGGGGGCCTCGAGCTCCTACAATGAGCAGTTCTTC. The chain couples TRBV19 to TRBJ2-1; 10 bases fit TRBD2. The germline gives CDR1 LNHDA, CDR2 SQIVND (reference sequence). V shed 4 bases, J shed 0 bases, and the junction held 12 bases outside the gene matches. This CDR3 has 19 amino acids.

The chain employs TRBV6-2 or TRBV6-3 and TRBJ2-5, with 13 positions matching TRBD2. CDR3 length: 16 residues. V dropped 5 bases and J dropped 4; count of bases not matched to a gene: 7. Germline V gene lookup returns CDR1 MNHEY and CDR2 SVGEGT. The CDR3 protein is CASSILAGGLGETQYF. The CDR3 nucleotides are TGTGCCAGCAGTATACTAGCGGGGGGGCTGGGAGAGACCCAGTACTTC.

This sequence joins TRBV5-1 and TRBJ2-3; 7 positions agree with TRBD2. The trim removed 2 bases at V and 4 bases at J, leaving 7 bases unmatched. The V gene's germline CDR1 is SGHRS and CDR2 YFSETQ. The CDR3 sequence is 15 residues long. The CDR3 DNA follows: TGCGCCAGCAGCTTCGGCGGGAGTGGGTCAGATACGCAGTATTTT. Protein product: CASSFGGSGSDTQYF.

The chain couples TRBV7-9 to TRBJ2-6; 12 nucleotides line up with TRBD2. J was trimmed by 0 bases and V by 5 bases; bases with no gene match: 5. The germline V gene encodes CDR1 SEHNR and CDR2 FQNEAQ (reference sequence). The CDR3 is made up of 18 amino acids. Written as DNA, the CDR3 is TGTGCCAGCAGCCCCTGGACTAGCGGGGCCTCTGGGGCCAACGTCCTGACTTTC. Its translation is CASSPWTSGASGANVLTF.

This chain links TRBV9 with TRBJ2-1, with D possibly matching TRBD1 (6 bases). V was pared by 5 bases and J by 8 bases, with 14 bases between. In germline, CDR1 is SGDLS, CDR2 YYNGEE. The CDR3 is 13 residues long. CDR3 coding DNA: TGTGCCAGCAGTTACGGGACATGGGATGAGCAGTTCTTC. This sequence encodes CASSYGTWDEQFF.

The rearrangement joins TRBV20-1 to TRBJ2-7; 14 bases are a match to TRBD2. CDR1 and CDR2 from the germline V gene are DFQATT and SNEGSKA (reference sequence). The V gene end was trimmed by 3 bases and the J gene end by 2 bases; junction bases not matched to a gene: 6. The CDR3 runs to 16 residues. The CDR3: CSASPGTSGGPYEQYF. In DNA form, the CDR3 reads TGCAGTGCTAGTCCCGGGACTAGCGGGGGTCCCTACGAGCAGTACTTC.